This is a list of T cell receptor beta chains from one sample in a study of glioma-infiltrating T cells. TCRdb used MiXCR to reprocess the multiplex PCR reads, holding one entry per CDR3 protein. The data show around 390,000 distinct CDR3 sequences, with roughly two fifths seen just once and 12% held by the top ten. The material sequenced was glioma tissue, nonneoplastic brain tissue, or PBMCs (not recorded which). The receptors were sampled from a human donor with low-grade glioma or glioblastoma, undergoing nonglioma brain surgery, or in good health (not recorded which). Each CDR3 is given with its conserved first and last residue. The D gene is left open where the match is weak. The size field is filled for only some rows; it gives once, few, many or a size class.

D gene: NA
J gene: TRBJ2-5
clone size: NA
V gene: TRBV20-1
CDR3 protein: CSARAPGETQYF
CDR3 DNA: TGCAGTGCTAGAGCTCCCGGGGAGACCCAGTACTTC

D gene: NA
J gene: TRBJ1-6
clone size: many
V gene: TRBV27
CDR3 protein: CASSLNSPLHF
CDR3 DNA: TGTGCCAGCAGCCTTAATTCACCCCTCCACTTT

D gene: TRBD1
J gene: TRBJ2-7
clone size: NA
V gene: TRBV7-9
CDR3 protein: CASSDWDSSSYEQYF
CDR3 DNA: TGTGCCAGCAGCGACTGGGACAGTAGCTCCTACGAGCAGTACTTC

D gene: NA
J gene: TRBJ2-7
clone size: few
V gene: TRBV20-1
CDR3 protein: CSATYRSSYEQYF
CDR3 DNA: TGCAGTGCTACCTATCGGTCATCCTACGAGCAGTACTTC

D gene: TRBD1
J gene: TRBJ2-3
clone size: many
V gene: TRBV6-2/TRBV6-3
CDR3 protein: CASSQGQETDTQYF
CDR3 DNA: TGTGCCAGCAGCCAGGGACAGGAAACAGATACGCAGTATTTT

D gene: NA
J gene: TRBJ2-1
clone size: NA
V gene: TRBV29-1
CDR3 protein: CSVAARLAQVNEQFF
CDR3 DNA: TGCAGCGTTGCGGCCCGGCTCGCACAAGTCAATGAGCAGTTCTTC

D gene: NA
J gene: TRBJ2-7
clone size: few
V gene: TRBV7-2
CDR3 protein: CASSLGGVGRGQEQYF
CDR3 DNA: TGTGCCAGCAGCTTAGGGGGTGTGGGGCGGGGACAAGAGCAGTACTTC

D gene: NA
J gene: TRBJ1-4
clone size: NA
V gene: TRBV7-2
CDR3 protein: CASSRARGGLNEKLFF
CDR3 DNA: TGTGCCAGCAGTCGCGCCAGGGGAGGCCTTAATGAAAAACTGTTTTTT

D gene: NA
J gene: TRBJ1-2
clone size: NA
V gene: TRBV6-5
CDR3 protein: CVSTPGTTYGYTF
CDR3 DNA: TGTGTTAGCACCCCCGGGACAACCTATGGCTACACCTTC

D gene: TRBD2
J gene: TRBJ2-3
clone size: many
V gene: TRBV20-1
CDR3 protein: CSARPTSLYTDTQYF
CDR3 DNA: TGCAGTGCTCGGCCGACTAGCCTCTACACAGATACGCAGTATTTT

D gene: NA
J gene: TRBJ2-3
clone size: many
V gene: TRBV20-1
CDR3 protein: CSATFAVSTDTQYF
CDR3 DNA: TGCAGTGCCACCTTCGCGGTTAGCACAGATACGCAGTATTTT

D gene: NA
J gene: TRBJ2-3
clone size: NA
V gene: TRBV28
CDR3 protein: CTSIVAGSGDTQYF
CDR3 DNA: TGTACCAGCATTGTGGCAGGGAGCGGAGATACGCAGTATTTT

D gene: NA
J gene: TRBJ1-5
clone size: NA
V gene: TRBV10-3
CDR3 protein: CAISEFVGGQQPQHF
CDR3 DNA: TGTGCCATCAGTGAATTTGTCGGAGGGCAACAGCCCCAGCATTTT

D gene: NA
J gene: TRBJ1-1
clone size: few
V gene: TRBV20-1
CDR3 protein: CSARDPGGVMNTEAFF
CDR3 DNA: TGCAGTGCTAGAGATCCGGGGGGGGTCATGAACACTGAAGCTTTCTTT

D gene: NA
J gene: TRBJ1-4
clone size: few
V gene: TRBV4-1
CDR3 protein: CASSQERRILATNEKLFF
CDR3 DNA: TGCGCCAGCAGCCAAGAGAGGCGGATACTTGCAACTAATGAAAAACTGTTTTTT

D gene: NA
J gene: TRBJ1-5
clone size: few
V gene: TRBV4-1
CDR3 protein: CASSQRGGGRKNQPQHF
CDR3 DNA: TGCGCCAGCAGCCAACGTGGTGGGGGTCGCAAAAATCAGCCCCAGCATTTT

D gene: NA
J gene: TRBJ2-1
clone size: few
V gene: TRBV20-1
CDR3 protein: CSARGLYNEQFF
CDR3 DNA: TGCAGTGCTAGAGGACTGTACAATGAGCAGTTCTTC

D gene: TRBD2
J gene: TRBJ2-3
clone size: NA
V gene: TRBV6-2/TRBV6-3
CDR3 protein: CASSFRTSGTTGTQYF
CDR3 DNA: TGTGCCAGCAGTTTCCGGACTAGCGGGACCACAGGTACGCAGTATTTT

D gene: NA
J gene: TRBJ2-1
clone size: few
V gene: TRBV27
CDR3 protein: CASSNRDLYNEQFF
CDR3 DNA: TGTGCCAGCAGCAACCGGGACTTATACAATGAGCAGTTCTTC

D gene: TRBD2
J gene: TRBJ2-7
clone size: many
V gene: TRBV27
CDR3 protein: CASSRREGVRLGQYF
CDR3 DNA: TGTGCCAGCAGTCGTCGGGAGGGAGTAAGGCTTGGGCAGTACTTC

D gene: NA
J gene: TRBJ2-4
clone size: NA
V gene: TRBV5-1
CDR3 protein: CASSLSEIAKNIQYF
CDR3 DNA: TGCGCCAGCAGCTTGTCGGAGATAGCCAAAAACATTCAGTACTTC

D gene: NA
J gene: TRBJ2-3
clone size: NA
V gene: TRBV6-1
CDR3 protein: CASSLFWGQGDTQYF
CDR3 DNA: TGTGCCAGCAGTTTATTTTGGGGGCAAGGAGATACGCAGTATTTT